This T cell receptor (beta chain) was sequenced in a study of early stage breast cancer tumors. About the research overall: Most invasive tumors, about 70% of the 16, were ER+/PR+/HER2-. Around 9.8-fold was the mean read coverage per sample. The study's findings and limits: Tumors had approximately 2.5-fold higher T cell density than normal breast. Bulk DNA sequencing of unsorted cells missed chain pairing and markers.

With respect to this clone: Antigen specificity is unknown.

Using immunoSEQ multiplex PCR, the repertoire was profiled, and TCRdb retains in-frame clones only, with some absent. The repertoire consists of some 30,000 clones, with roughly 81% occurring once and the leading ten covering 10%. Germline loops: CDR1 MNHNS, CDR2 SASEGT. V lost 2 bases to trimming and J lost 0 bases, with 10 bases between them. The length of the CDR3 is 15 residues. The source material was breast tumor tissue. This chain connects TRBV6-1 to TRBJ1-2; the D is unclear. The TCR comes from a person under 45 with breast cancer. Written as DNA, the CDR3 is TGTGCCAGCAGTGAATGGGCAGGCGCTAACTATGGCTACACCTTC. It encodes CASSEWAGANYGYTF.